These 21 T cell receptor beta chains were sequenced from one sample in a study of T-cell reconstitution after alpha-beta-depleted transplantation in children (dated by TCRdb to the mid-2010s). The library was obtained by PCR. Sequencing took place on an Illumina HiSeq 2500. Molecular barcoding was employed in the preparation of TCR libraries, with unique molecular identifiers being used to normalize TCRbeta repertoire quantification. TCRdb applied fastp at Q25 and MiXCR to the public reads, then kept only in-frame beta chains. Rows with a matching CDR3 protein are joined into one entry that keeps the most common DNA and genes. This sample gives roughly 570,000 distinct CDR3 sequences in total; 20% to 30% of them show up just once. Less than 40% of the sample lies in the top ten. This sample's treatment or condition label indicates: allogeneic hematopoietic cell transplantation with graft depleted of TCRalphabeta T cells and CD19 B cells.

The sequencing here drew on PBMCs, taken before TCRalphabeta/CD19-depleted stem cell transplant. All receptors derive from a boy under three years old with Wiskott-Aldrich syndrome, due to receive a stem cell transplant.

The sample holds a few counts of this clonotype. The chain uses TRBV10-2 and TRBJ2-3, with 8 bases matching TRBD2. In germline, CDR1 is WSHSY, CDR2 SAAADI. V dropped 3 bases and J dropped 12; count of bases not matched to a gene: 5. The CDR3 sequence is 12 residues long. The CDR3 DNA is TGCGCCAGCAGTGAAGGAGCGGGAGATCAGTATTTT. As protein: CASSEGAGDQYF.

This clonotype was counted between two and nine times. This CDR3 is CASSPGRLAVNTDTQYF. CDR3 nucleotides: TGTGCCAGCAGCCCGGGGCGACTAGCGGTTAACACAGATACGCAGTATTTT. The chain has TRBV27 and TRBJ2-3; 9 bases are a match to TRBD2. The CDR3 spans 17 residues. V gave up 6 bases and J gave up 2 bases; unmatched junction bases: 12. Germline assignment: CDR1 MNHEY and CDR2 SMNVEV (reference sequence).

There are a few counts of this clonotype. This chain joins TRBV20-1 and TRBJ1-1, with D tentatively TRBD1 (6 bases). Germline CDR1 is DFQATT and CDR2 is SNEGSKA (reference sequence). This CDR3 is built from 15 residues. Trimming left V 3 bases short and J 3 bases short, with 17 bases between. The CDR3 protein is CSASLPGHLYTEAFF. CDR3 in DNA: TGCAGTGCTAGTCTTCCGGGACACCTATACACTGAAGCTTTCTTT.

There are a few counts of this clonotype. The chain links TRBV20-1 to TRBJ1-1; D is unclear. CDR3 size: 15 residues. Trimming took 6 bases from V and 2 from J, leaving 19 bases between them. Germline loops: CDR1 DFQATT, CDR2 SNEGSKA (reference sequence). CDR3 sequence reads: CSAIPIDNQNTEAFF. The DNA of the CDR3 is TGCAGTGCCATACCGATTGACAACCAAAACACTGAAGCTTTCTTT.

The J gene is TRBJ2-5, the V gene TRBV5-1; no reliable D call. V was pared by 2 bases and J by 3 bases, with 11 bases between. The CDR3 runs 14 residues. Germline V gene lookup returns CDR1 SGHRS and CDR2 YFSETQ. The CDR3 DNA is TGCGCCAGCAGCTTAGTGGCAGAGGAAGAGACCCAGTACTTC. Residues: CASSLVAEEETQYF.

This chain uses TRBV20-1 with TRBJ2-7, with unresolved D. V lost 5 bases and J 4 bases, leaving 9 bases between the germline ends. The CDR3 length is 11 residues. In germline, CDR1 is DFQATT, CDR2 SNEGSKA (reference sequence). The CDR3 protein is CSAPYTYEQYF. CDR3 sequence (DNA): TGCAGTGCTCCCTATACATACGAGCAGTACTTC.

The chain links TRBV5-5 to TRBJ2-7, with D unclear. The CDR3 runs 14 residues. Looked up from germline, CDR1 is SGHKS and CDR2 is YYEKEE (reference sequence). V shed 2 bases and J shed 0 bases, with 9 bases lying between them. The CDR3 loop is CASSFRVNSYEQYF. The DNA for the CDR3 is TGTGCCAGCAGCTTTCGGGTGAACTCCTACGAGCAGTACTTC.

The V call is TRBV6-2 or TRBV6-3, the J call TRBJ2-1, with 7 positions matching TRBD2. The junction had 4 bases not matched to a gene; V was cut back by 7 bases and J by 1 base. The length of the CDR3 is 14 residues. CDR1 and CDR2 from the germline V gene are MNHEY and SVGEGT. The CDR3 loop is CASIPAGSYNEQFF. CDR3 DNA: TGTGCCAGCATACCAGCGGGATCCTACAATGAGCAGTTCTTC.

This clonotype has only a few counts. This chain links TRBV20-1 with TRBJ1-1, with D unresolved. The germline V gene has CDR1 DFQATT and CDR2 SNEGSKA (reference sequence). Trimming removed 3 bases at V and 3 bases at J, with 14 bases between. CDR3 length equals 14 residues. CDR3 sequence (DNA): TGCAGTGCTAGTGTGTGGGTAAGATACACTGAAGCTTTCTTT. As protein: CSASVWVRYTEAFF.

This clonotype came up a few times. The rearrangement joins TRBV20-1 to TRBJ2-7; a possible D gene is TRBD2 (5 bases). Trimming stripped 3 bases from V and 1 base from J, with 13 bases between. The CDR3 has 14 residues. Germline CDR1 is DFQATT and CDR2 is SNEGSKA (reference sequence). The CDR3 DNA follows: TGCAGTGCTAGGGAAACTAGGCCGTCCTACGAGCAGTACTTC. Protein sequence: CSARETRPSYEQYF.

The chain recombines TRBV15 with TRBJ2-7; D call uncertain. This CDR3 comprises 15 residues. CDR1 is LNHNV, CDR2 YYDKDF, per germline (reference sequence). V lost 0 bases, J lost 1 base, and 10 bases lay in between. This CDR3 reads CATSRDFLKSYEQYF. The CDR3 nucleotides are TGTGCCACCAGCAGAGATTTCCTGAAGTCCTACGAGCAGTACTTC.

This clonotype was seen more than once but under ten times. The chain recombines TRBV25-1 with TRBJ2-6; 7 bases agree with TRBD1. V lost 6 bases, J lost 2 bases, and 4 bases stayed unmatched. This CDR3 comprises 15 residues. The germline CDR1 and CDR2 sequences are MGHDK and SYGVNS. CDR3 DNA: TGTGCCAGCAGGGAAGACAGGGCTGGGGCCAACGTCCTGACTTTC. Encoded protein: CASREDRAGANVLTF.

The chain carries TRBV5-2 and TRBJ2-5; the table assigns TRBD1, which was not confirmed against the DNA. TRBV5-2 is assigned pseudogene status. The CDR3 contains 13 residues. CDR3 amino acids: CAIGHGARETQYF. CDR3 in DNA: TGTGCCATCGGCCATGGGGCCAGGGAGACCCAGTACTTC.

The V and J genes are TRBV6-1 and TRBJ1-3, with 9 bases matching TRBD1. V shed 6 bases, J shed 7 bases, and the junction held 13 bases outside the gene matches. Germline V gene lookup returns CDR1 MNHNS and CDR2 SASEGT. The CDR3 loop spans 16 amino acids. CDR3 in amino acids: CASRPRFRDRANTIYF. The CDR3 nucleotides read TGTGCCAGCAGGCCTAGGTTCCGGGACAGGGCTAACACCATATATTTT.

This clonotype appeared a few times. The rearrangement joins TRBV12-3 or TRBV12-4 to TRBJ2-7; the match to TRBD1 covers 7 bases. V trimming: 6 bases; J trimming: 6 bases; junction bases outside the gene matches: 11. This CDR3 has 14 amino acids. CDR3 coding DNA: TGTGCCAGCAGCCGAAGGACAGGCGAAGTCGAGCAGTACTTC. This codes for CASSRRTGEVEQYF.

The chain combines TRBV5-6 with TRBJ2-1; D is perhaps TRBD2 (5 bases). Trimming removed 4 bases at V and 10 bases at J, with 15 bases between. CDR3 length: 13 residues. Per germline, CDR1 SGHDT and CDR2 YYEEEE. The CDR3 spells CASSPVSEREQFF. The CDR3 region has the DNA TGTGCCAGCAGCCCCGTATCTGAGCGGGAGCAGTTCTTC.

The table lists this clonotype with a few counts. The gene calls are TRBV5-1 and TRBJ2-2, with 8 bases lining up with TRBD2. J lost 4 bases, V lost 1 base, and 6 bases had no gene match. The CDR3 is made up of 16 amino acids. The germline V gene encodes CDR1 SGHRS and CDR2 YFSETQ. The CDR3 spells CASSLREGPSTGELFF. DNA for the CDR3: TGCGCCAGCAGCTTGCGGGAGGGCCCGAGCACCGGGGAGCTGTTTTTT.

As concerns this clonotype: One junction end does not reproduce the germline sequence, and a read error may be involved. The chain carries TRBV24-1 and TRBJ2-1; possible D gene TRBD1, 6 bases. Germline V gene data show CDR1 as KGHDR and CDR2 as SFDVKD. CDR3 length: 16 amino acids. The CDR3 loop is CATSDSDNRENNEQFF. The CDR3 DNA is TGTGCCACTAGTGACTCAGATAACAGGGAGAACAATGAGCAGTTCTTC.

The chain couples TRBV12-3 or TRBV12-4 to TRBJ2-7; D ambiguous. V lost 4 bases and J 2 bases, leaving 18 bases between the germline ends. This CDR3 region has 16 residues. Here the CDR3 reads CASSSPGASSTYEQYF. The DNA for the CDR3 is TGTGCCAGCAGTTCGCCGGGTGCGTCCTCTACCTACGAGCAGTACTTC.

V gene TRBV7-9 combines with J gene TRBJ1-4; the D gene is possibly TRBD1 (5 bases). Germline V CDR1 and CDR2: SEHNR, FQNEAQ (reference sequence). This CDR3 spans 15 amino acids. Deletions cut 5 bases from V and 4 bases from J, with 14 bases between. The CDR3 DNA sequence: TGTGCCAGCAGCATCGACGGGGGGGTTAATGAAAAACTGTTTTTT. Translated: CASSIDGGVNEKLFF.

There are a few counts of this clonotype. This rearrangement joins TRBV28 to TRBJ2-7, with TRBD2 matching 8 bases. After removal of 6 bases from V and 2 bases from J, the junction contained 6 bases not matched to a gene. The germline V gene encodes CDR1 MDHEN and CDR2 SYDVKM. This CDR3 is 14 amino acids long. The CDR3 nucleotides are TGTGCCAGCAGGGGGTCAGCGGGAGCCTACGAGCAGTACTTC. This translates into CASRGSAGAYEQYF.